Included here is one TCR beta chain sequence, with context. This specimen comes from a study of blood T cell repertoires in COVID-19. Background on the study: Spain, Italy and the United States supplied samples that represented acute and convalescent COVID-19. Sources were T cells, B-cell-depleted T cells, or PBMCs; the material itself was cDNA or gDNA.

Generated by immunoSEQ multiplex PCR, the TCRdb table keeps only in-frame clones and is missing some. The sample shows 130,000 or so clones, about 87% of them seen only once. In germline, CDR1 is SEHNR, CDR2 FQNEAQ (reference sequence). V was trimmed by 3 bases and J by 10 bases, leaving 15 bases between them. The CDR3 has 13 amino acids. This sequence originates from a man between 60 and 75 years old with active or convalescent COVID-19. The chain employs TRBV7-9 and TRBJ1-1, with D uncertain. The source material was peripheral blood. The CDR3 region has the DNA TGTGCCAGCAGCTTTAACTGGGAGTGGCGAGCTTTCTTT. Amino acid sequence: CASSFNWEWRAFF.